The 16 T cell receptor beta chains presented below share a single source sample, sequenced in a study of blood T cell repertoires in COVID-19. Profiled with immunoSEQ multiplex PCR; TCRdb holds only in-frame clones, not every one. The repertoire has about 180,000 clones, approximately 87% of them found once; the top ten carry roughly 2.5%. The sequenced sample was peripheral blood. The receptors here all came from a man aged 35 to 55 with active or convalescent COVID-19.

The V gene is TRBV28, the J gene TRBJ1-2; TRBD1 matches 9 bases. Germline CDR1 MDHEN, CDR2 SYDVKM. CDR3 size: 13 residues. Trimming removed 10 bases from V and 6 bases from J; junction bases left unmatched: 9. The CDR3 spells CATKNRGQDGYTF. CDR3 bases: TGTGCCACCAAGAACAGGGGGCAGGATGGCTACACCTTC.

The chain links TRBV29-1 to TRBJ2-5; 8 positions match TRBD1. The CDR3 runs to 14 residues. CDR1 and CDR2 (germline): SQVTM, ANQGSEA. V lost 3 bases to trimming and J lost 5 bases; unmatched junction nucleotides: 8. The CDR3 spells CSVDPRGQGETQYF. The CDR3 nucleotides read TGCAGCGTTGACCCCAGGGGGCAGGGGGAGACCCAGTACTTC.

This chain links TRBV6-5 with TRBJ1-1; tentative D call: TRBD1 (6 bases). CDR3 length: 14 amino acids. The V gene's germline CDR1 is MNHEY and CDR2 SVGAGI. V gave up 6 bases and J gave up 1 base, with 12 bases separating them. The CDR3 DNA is TGTGCCAGCAGGGGAACAGGGCAGAACACTGAAGCTTTCTTT. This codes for CASRGTGQNTEAFF.

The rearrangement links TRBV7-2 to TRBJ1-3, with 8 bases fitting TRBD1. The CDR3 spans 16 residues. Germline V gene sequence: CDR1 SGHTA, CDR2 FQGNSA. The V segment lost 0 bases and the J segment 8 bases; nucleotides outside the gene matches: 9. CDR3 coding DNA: TGTGCCAGCAGCTTAGCAGGACAGGGTACTACGGACACCATATATTTT. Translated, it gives CASSLAGQGTTDTIYF.

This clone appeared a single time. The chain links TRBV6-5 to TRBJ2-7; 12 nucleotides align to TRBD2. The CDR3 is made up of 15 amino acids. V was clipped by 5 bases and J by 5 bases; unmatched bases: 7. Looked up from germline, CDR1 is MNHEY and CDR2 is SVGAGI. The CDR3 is CASSHGTSGRNEQYF. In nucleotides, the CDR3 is TGTGCCAGCAGTCACGGGACTAGCGGGCGAAACGAGCAGTACTTC.

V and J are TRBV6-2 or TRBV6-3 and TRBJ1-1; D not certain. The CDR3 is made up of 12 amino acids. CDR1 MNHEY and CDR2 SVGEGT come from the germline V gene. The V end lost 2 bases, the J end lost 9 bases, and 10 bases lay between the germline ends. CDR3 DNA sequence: TGTGCCAGCAGTTACGTTCCGGGAAAAGCTTTCTTT. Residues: CASSYVPGKAFF.

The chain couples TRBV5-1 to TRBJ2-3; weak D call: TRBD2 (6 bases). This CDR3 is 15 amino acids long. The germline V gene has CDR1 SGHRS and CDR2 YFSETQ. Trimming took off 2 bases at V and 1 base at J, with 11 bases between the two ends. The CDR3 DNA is TGCGCCAGCAGCTTCCGAGGCGGGGGCACAGATACGCAGTATTTT. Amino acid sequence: CASSFRGGGTDTQYF.

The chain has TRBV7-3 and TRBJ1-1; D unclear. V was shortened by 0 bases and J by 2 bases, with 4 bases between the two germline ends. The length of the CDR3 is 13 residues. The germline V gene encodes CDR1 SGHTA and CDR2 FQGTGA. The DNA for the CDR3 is TGTGCCAGCAGCTTAACCCGTAACACTGAAGCTTTCTTT. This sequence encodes CASSLTRNTEAFF.

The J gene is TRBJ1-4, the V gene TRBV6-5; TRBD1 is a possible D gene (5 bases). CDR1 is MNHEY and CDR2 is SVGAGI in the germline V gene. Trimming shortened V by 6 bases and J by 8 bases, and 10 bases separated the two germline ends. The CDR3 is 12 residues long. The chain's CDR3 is CASSRGGEKLFF. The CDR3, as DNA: TGTGCCAGCAGCCGGGGGGGGGAAAAACTGTTTTTT.

CDR3 in DNA: TGTGCCAGCAGCTTAGGCGGACAGGGAGGGAATCAGCCCCAGCATTTT. Translation gives CASSLGGQGGNQPQHF. The chain is built from TRBV7-6 and TRBJ1-5; 8 bases map to TRBD1. The germline CDR1 and CDR2 sequences are SGHVS and FNYEAQ. J lost 4 bases, V lost 1 base, and 6 bases had no gene match. CDR3 length: 16 amino acids.

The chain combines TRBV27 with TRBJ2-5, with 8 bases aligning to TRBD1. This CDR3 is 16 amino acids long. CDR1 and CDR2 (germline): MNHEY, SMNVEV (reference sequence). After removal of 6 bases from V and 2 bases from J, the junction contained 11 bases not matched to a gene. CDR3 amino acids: CASRQDRGRVQETQYF. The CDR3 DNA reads TGTGCCAGCAGGCAAGACAGGGGAAGGGTGCAAGAGACCCAGTACTTC.

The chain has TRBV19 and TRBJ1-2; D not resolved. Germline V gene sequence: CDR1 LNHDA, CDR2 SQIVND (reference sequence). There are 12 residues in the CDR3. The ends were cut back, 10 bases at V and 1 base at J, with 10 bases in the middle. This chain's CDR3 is CATREDNYGYTF. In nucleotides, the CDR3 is TGTGCCACCCGAGAGGATAACTATGGCTACACCTTC.

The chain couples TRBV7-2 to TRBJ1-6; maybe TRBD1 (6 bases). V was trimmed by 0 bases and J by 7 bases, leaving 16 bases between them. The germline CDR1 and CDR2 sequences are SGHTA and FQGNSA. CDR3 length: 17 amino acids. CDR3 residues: CASSLAAGVHPNSPLHF. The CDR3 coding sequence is TGTGCCAGCAGCTTAGCAGCAGGGGTCCATCCGAATTCACCCCTCCACTTT. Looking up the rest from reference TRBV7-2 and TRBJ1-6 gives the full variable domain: GAGVSQSPSNKVTEKGKDVELRCDPISGHTALYWYRQSLGQGLEFLIYFQGNSAPDKSGLPSDRFSAERTGGSVSTLTIQRTQQEDSAVYLCASSLAAGVHPNSPLHFGNGTRLTVT.

CDR3 in amino acids: CASSEGGQSNYEQYF. In nucleotides, the CDR3 is TGTGCCAGCAGCGAAGGGGGACAGTCGAATTACGAGCAGTACTTC. The gene calls are TRBV7-9 and TRBJ2-7, with 7 positions matching TRBD1. Germline CDR1 SEHNR, CDR2 FQNEAQ (reference sequence). Losses at the gene ends were 5 bases for V and 4 bases for J; bases not matched to a gene: 11. The CDR3 contains 15 residues.

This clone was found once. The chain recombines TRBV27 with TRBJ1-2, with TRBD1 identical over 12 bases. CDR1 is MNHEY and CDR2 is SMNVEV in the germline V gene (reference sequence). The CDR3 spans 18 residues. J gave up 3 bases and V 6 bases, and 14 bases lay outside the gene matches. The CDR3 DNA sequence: TGTGCCAGCAGCCTCACCGGGACAGGGGGCGCTTATCACTATGGCTACACCTTC. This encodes CASSLTGTGGAYHYGYTF.

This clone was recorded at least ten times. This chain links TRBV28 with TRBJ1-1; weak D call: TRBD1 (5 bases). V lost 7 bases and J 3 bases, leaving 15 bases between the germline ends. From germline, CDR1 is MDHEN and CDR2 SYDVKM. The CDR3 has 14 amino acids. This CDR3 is CASNSDGGDTEAFF. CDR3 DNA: TGTGCCAGCAACTCGGACGGGGGGGACACTGAAGCTTTCTTT.